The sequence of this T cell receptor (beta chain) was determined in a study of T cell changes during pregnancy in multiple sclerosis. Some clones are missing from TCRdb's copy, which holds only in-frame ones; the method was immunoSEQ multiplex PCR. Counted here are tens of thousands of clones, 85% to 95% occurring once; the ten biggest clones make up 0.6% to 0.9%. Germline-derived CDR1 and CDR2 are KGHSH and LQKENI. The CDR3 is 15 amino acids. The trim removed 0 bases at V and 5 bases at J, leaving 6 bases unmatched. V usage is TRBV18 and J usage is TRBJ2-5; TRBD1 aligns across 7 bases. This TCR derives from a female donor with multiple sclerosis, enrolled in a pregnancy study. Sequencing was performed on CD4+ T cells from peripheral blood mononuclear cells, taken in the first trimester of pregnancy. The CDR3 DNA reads TGTGCCAGCTCACCACCCCACGACAGGGAGGAGACCCAGTACTTC. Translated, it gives CASSPPHDREETQYF.